This entry lists 9 T cell receptor beta chains sequenced from one sample in a study of multiple sclerosis patients with progressive multifocal leukoencephalopathy. Assay used: immunoSEQ multiplex PCR; TCRdb lists only in-frame clones, some missing. The data show tens of thousands of clones, with 85% to 95% seen just once and less than 2% held by the top ten. Indicated time point: before natalizumab initiation. Sequencing was carried out using PBMCs. The receptor set was obtained from a man aged 25-45 years with multiple sclerosis.

The chain is built from TRBV5-1 and TRBJ1-2, with D uncertain. Germline CDR1 and CDR2: SGHRS and YFSETQ. There are 16 residues in the CDR3. V was clipped by 7 bases and J by 4 bases, with 23 bases between them. CDR3 protein: CASSMGSETVSYGYTF. In nucleotides, the CDR3 is TGCGCCAGCTCAATGGGATCCGAGACTGTTAGCTATGGCTACACCTTC.

The rearrangement links TRBV28 to TRBJ2-1; 9 nucleotides align to TRBD2. The CDR3 consists of 17 residues. After removal of 0 bases from V and 3 bases from J, the junction contained 6 bases not matched to a gene. Germline values: CDR1 MDHEN, CDR2 SYDVKM. The CDR3 coding sequence is TGTGCCAGCAGTTTATGGGGGGGAGCGGGAGGCTACAATGAGCAGTTCTTC. This encodes CASSLWGGAGGYNEQFF. The whole variable domain, remainder taken from reference TRBV28 and TRBJ2-1, is DVKVTQSSRYLVKRTGEKVFLECVQDMDHENMFWYRQDPGLGLRLIYFSYDVKMKEKGDIPEGYSVSREKKERFSLILESASTNQTSMYLCASSLWGGAGGYNEQFFGPGTRLTVL.

This chain links TRBV10-3 with TRBJ2-7; 12 nucleotides align to TRBD1. Trimming at V came to 10 bases and at J to 2 bases, leaving 3 bases not matched to a gene. The CDR3 consists of 13 residues. The germline gives CDR1 ENHRY, CDR2 SYGVKD. The CDR3 spells CATGDRGPYEQYF. CDR3 sequence (DNA): TGTGCCACCGGGGACAGGGGGCCCTACGAGCAGTACTTC.

The rearrangement joins TRBV5-6 to TRBJ2-5; D is perhaps TRBD2 (5 bases). The end of the DNA fits TRBJ2-7 better, so the J call may be wrong. This CDR3 region has 12 residues. Germline lookup yields CDR1 SGHDT and CDR2 YYEEEE. This CDR3 reads CASSLGEGEQYF. CDR3 nucleotide sequence: TGTGCCAGCAGCTTGGGTGAGGGCGAGCAGTACTTC.

The chain is built from TRBV5-1 and TRBJ2-2; 10 bases are shared with TRBD1. J gave up 6 bases and V 4 bases, and 6 bases lay outside the gene matches. Per germline, CDR1 SGHRS and CDR2 YFSETQ. The CDR3 sequence is 15 residues long. The CDR3 region has the DNA TGCGCCAGCAGCCCCAGACAGGGGGCGTCCGGGGAGCTGTTTTTT. Encoded protein: CASSPRQGASGELFF. Full variable domain (missing parts from reference TRBV5-1 and TRBJ2-2): KAGVTQTPRYLIKTRGQQVTLSCSPISGHRSVSWYQQTPGQGLQFLFEYFSETQRNKGNFPGRFSGRQFSNSRSEMNVSTLELGDSALYLCASSPRQGASGELFFGEGSRLTVL.

V and J are TRBV30 and TRBJ1-5; possible D gene TRBD1, 5 bases. The V gene lost 2 bases and the J gene lost 0 bases, with 11 bases spanning the gap. In germline, CDR1 is GTSNPN, CDR2 SVGIG (reference sequence). CDR3 length equals 15 residues. This CDR3 reads CAWSTRQNSNQPQHF. CDR3 bases: TGTGCCTGGAGTACTAGACAGAATAGCAATCAGCCCCAGCATTTT.

This clone was counted a single time. The chain couples TRBV20-1 to TRBJ2-1, with no clear D. The CDR3 length is 10 residues. Per germline, CDR1 DFQATT and CDR2 SNEGSKA (reference sequence). V lost 1 base to trimming and J lost 10 bases, with 5 bases between them. The CDR3 loop is CSARADEQFF. CDR3 DNA sequence: TGCAGTGCTAGAGCGGACGAGCAGTTCTTC.

The rearrangement joins TRBV11-3 to TRBJ2-5; possibly TRBD1 for D (5 bases). This CDR3 has 16 residues. Germline V gene sequence: CDR1 SGHNT, CDR2 YENEEA. The V end was cut by 2 bases, the J end by 1 base, with 14 bases between. The CDR3 DNA follows: TGTGCCAGCAGCTTATCATCACAGGCCGGCCAAGAGACCCAGTACTTC. It codes for CASSLSSQAGQETQYF. The whole variable domain, remainder taken from reference TRBV11-3 and TRBJ2-5, is EAGVVQSPRYKIIEKKQPVAFWCNPISGHNTLYWYLQNLGQGPELLIRYENEEAVDDSQLPKDRFSAERLKGVDSTLKIQPAELGDSAVYLCASSLSSQAGQETQYFGPGTRLLVL.

The chain joins TRBV21-1 to TRBJ1-1; the table's D call of TRBD1 was not tested on the DNA. TRBV21-1 is reported as a pseudogene. CDR3 length equals 16 residues. The CDR3 sequence: CASIKGEAGGEQEAFF. As DNA, the CDR3 is TGTGCCAGCATCAAAGGAGAGGCAGGGGGCGAACAAGAAGCTTTCTTT.